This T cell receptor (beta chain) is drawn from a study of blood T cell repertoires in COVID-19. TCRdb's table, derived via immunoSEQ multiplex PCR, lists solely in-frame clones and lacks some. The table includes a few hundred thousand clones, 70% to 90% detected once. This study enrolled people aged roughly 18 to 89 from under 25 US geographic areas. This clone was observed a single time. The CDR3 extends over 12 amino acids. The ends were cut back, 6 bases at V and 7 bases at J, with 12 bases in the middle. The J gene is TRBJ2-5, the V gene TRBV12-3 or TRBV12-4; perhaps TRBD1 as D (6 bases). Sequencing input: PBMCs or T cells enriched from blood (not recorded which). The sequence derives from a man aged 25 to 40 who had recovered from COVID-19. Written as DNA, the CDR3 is TGTGCCAGCAGGCTACCGACAGGGACCCAGTACTTC. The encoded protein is CASRLPTGTQYF.